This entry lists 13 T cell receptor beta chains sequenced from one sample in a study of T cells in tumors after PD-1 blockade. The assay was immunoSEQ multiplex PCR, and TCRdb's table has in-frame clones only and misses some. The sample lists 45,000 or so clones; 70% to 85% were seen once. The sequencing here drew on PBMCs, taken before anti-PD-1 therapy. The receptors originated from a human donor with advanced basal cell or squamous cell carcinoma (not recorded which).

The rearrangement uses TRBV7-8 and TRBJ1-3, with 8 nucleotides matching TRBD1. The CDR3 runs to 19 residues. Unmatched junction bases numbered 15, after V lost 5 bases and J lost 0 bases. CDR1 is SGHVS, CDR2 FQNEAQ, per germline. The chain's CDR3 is CASSLDVTGESDSGNTIYF. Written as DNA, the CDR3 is TGTGCCAGCAGCCTAGATGTGACAGGGGAAAGTGACTCTGGAAACACCATATATTTT.

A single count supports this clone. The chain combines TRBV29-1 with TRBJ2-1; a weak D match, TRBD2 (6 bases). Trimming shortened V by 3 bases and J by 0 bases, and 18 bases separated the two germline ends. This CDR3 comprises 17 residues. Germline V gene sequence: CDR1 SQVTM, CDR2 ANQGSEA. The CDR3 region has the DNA TGCAGCGTTGATGGAGGGCTAGGTCCGAGCTCCTACAATGAGCAGTTCTTC. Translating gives CSVDGGLGPSSYNEQFF.

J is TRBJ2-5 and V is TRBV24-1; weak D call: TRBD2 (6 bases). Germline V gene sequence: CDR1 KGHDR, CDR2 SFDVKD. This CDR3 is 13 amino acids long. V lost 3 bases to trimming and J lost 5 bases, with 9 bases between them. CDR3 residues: CATSDPGEETQYF. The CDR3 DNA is TGTGCCACCAGTGATCCGGGGGAGGAGACCCAGTACTTC.

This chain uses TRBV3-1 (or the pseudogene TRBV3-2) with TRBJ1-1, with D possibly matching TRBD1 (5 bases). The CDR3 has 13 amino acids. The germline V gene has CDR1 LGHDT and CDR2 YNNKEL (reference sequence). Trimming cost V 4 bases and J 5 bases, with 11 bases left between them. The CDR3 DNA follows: TGTGCCAGCAGCCCCACGGGGCAGACTGAAGCTTTCTTT. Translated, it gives CASSPTGQTEAFF.

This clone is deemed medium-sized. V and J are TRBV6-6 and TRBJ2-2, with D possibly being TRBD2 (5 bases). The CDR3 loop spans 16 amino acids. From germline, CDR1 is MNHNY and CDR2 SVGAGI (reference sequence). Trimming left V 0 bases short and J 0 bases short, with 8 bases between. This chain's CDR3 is CASSYSRVANTGELFF. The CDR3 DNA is TGTGCCAGCAGTTACTCGAGGGTAGCGAACACCGGGGAGCTGTTTTTT.

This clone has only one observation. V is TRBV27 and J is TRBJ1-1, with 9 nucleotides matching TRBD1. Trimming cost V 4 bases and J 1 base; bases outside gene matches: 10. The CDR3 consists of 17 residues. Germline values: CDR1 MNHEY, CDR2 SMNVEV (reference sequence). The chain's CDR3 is CASSSGQGRPANTEAFF. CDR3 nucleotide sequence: TGTGCCAGCAGTTCGGGACAGGGTAGGCCCGCGAACACTGAAGCTTTCTTT.

CDR3 nucleotide sequence: TGTGCCAGTAGGACAGGATTCACAGATACGCAGTATTTT. Protein sequence: CASRTGFTDTQYF. The chain carries TRBV19 and TRBJ2-3, with D possibly TRBD1 on 6 matching bases. This CDR3 contains 13 residues. Germline-derived CDR1 and CDR2 are LNHDA and SQIVND (reference sequence). The V and J ends lost 6 bases and 2 bases respectively, with 9 bases between them.

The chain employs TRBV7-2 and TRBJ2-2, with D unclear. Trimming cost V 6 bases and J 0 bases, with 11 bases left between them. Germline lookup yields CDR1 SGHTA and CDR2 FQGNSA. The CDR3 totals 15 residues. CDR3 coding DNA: TGTGCCAGCAGACGACTGACTCCGAACACCGGGGAGCTGTTTTTT. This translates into CASRRLTPNTGELFF.

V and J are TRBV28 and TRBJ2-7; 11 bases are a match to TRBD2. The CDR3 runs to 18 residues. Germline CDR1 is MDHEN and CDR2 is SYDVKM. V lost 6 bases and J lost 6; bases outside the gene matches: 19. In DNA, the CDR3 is TGTGCCAGCAGCCCCCTTGTCTCTAGCGGGAGGCTCTCGGGCGAGCAGTACTTC. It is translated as CASSPLVSSGRLSGEQYF.

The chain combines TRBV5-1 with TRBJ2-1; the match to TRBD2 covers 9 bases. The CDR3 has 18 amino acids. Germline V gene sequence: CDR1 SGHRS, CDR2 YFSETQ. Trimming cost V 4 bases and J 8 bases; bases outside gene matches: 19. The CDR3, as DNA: TGCGCCAGCAGCCTCTGGGTAGCGGGGGCGAACAGAGGGTATGAGCAGTTCTTC. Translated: CASSLWVAGANRGYEQFF.

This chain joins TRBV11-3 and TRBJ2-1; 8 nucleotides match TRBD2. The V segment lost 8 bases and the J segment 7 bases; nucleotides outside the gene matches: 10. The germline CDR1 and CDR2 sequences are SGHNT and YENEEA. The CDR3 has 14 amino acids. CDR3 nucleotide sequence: TGTGCCAGCGGGGTAAGCGGGAGTAGGAATGAGCAGTTCTTC. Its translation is CASGVSGSRNEQFF.

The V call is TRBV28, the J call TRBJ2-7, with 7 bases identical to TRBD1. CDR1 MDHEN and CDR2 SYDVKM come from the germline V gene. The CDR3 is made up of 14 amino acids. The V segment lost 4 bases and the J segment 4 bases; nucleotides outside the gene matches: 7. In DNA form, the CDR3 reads TGTGCCAGCAGTTCCGACAGGGAAGGGTACGAGCAGTACTTC. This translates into CASSSDREGYEQYF.

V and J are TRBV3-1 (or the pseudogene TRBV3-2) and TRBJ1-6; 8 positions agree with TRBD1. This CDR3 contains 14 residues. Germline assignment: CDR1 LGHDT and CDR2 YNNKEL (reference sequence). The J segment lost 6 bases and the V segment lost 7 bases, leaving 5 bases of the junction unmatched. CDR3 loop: CASNLGQGNSPLHF. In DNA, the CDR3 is TGTGCCAGCAACCTCGGACAGGGTAATTCACCCCTCCACTTT.